This T cell receptor beta chain is from a study of blood T cells in healthy people across ages. Study-wide context: In model experiments, template switching was able to capture about one barcoded beta molecule for every two T cells that were present.

A second PCR of roughly 7 to 11 cycles used a sample-barcoded 5' primer and a J-beta primer mix. TCRdb reprocessed the 5' RACE reads with MiXCR, giving one entry per CDR3 protein. Found here are 1.5 million to 2 million distinct CDR3 sequences, roughly 27% of them singletons; the top ten hold about 8%. The CDR3 runs to 15 residues. From germline, CDR1 is MDHEN and CDR2 SYDVKM. Trimming left V 4 bases short and J 13 bases short, with 23 bases between. This receptor was obtained from a woman aged 30 to 39 in good health. The J gene is TRBJ2-1, the V gene TRBV28; TRBD1 is a possible D gene (5 bases). Source material: blood. CDR3 sequence reads: CASSSTGHLKNIQFF. The CDR3 DNA sequence: TGTGCCAGCAGTTCAACAGGACACCTTAAAAACATTCAGTTCTTC.